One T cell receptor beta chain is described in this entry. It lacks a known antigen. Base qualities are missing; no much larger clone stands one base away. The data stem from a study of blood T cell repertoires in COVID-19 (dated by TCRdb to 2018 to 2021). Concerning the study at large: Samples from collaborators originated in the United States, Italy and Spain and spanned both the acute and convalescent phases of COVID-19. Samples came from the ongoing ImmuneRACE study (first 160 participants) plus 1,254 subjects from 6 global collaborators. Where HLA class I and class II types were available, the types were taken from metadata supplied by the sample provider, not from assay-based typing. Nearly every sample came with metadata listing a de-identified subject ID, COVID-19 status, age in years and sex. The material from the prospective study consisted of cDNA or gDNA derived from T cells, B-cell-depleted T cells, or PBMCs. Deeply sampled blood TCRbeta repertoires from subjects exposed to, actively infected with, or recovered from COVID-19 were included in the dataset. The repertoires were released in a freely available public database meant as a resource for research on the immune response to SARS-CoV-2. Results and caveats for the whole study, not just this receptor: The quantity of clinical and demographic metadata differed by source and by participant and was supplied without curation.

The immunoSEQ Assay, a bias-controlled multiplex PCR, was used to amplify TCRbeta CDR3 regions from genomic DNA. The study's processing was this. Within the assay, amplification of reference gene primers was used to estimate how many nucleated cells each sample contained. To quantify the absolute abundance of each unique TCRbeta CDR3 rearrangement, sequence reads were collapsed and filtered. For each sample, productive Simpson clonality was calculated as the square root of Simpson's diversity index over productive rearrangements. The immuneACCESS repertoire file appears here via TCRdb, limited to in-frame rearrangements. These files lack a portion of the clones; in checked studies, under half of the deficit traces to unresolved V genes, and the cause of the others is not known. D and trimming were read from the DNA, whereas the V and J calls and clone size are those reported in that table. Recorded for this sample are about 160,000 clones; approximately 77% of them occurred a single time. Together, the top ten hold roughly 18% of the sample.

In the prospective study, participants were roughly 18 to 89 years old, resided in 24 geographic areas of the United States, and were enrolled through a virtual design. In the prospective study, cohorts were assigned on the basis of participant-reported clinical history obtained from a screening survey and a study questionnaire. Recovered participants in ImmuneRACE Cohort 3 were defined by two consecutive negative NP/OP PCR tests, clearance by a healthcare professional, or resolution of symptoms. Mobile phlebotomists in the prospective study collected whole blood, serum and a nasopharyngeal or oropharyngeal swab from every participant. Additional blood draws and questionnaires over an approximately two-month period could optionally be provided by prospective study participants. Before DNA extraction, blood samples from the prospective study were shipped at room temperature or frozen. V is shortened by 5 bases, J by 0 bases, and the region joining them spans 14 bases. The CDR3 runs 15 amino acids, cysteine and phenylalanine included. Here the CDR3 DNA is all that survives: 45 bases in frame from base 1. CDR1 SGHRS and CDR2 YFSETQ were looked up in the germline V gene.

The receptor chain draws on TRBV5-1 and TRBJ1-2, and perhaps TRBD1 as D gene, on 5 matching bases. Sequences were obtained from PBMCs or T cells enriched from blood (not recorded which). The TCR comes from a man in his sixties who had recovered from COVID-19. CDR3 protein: CASRPGAVSNYGYTF. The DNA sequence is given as TGCGCCAGCAGACCTGGGGCAGTTTCTAACTATGGCTACACCTTC.